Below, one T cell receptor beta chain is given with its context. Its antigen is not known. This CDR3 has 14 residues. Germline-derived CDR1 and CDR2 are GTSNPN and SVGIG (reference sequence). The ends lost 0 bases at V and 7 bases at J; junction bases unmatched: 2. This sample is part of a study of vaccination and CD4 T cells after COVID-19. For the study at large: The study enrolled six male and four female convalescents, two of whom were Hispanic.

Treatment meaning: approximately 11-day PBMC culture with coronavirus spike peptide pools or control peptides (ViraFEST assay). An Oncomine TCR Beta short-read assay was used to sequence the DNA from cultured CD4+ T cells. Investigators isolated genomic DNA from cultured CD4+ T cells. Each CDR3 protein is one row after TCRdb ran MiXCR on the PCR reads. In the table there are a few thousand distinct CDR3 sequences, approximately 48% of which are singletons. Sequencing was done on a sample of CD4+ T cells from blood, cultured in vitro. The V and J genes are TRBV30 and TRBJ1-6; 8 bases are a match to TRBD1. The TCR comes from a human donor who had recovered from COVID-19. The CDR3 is CAWSVDRVNSPLHF. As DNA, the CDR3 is TGTGCCTGGAGTGTGGACAGGGTAAATTCACCCCTCCACTTT.